This T cell receptor (beta chain) was obtained from a study of regulatory T cells in long-lasting Graves disease. About the research overall: Graves' patients who were just diagnosed had used antithyroid drugs for under 3 months. Study-wide results and caveats: Persistent disease exhibited a predilection for TRBV28, TRBJ1-2 and TRBJ2-5. For persistent Graves' patients, TCR diversity was lower than for newly diagnosed ones.

Indicated time point: newly diagnosed GD, antithyroid drugs for less than 3 months. Making the TCR library involved RNA that had been extracted from PBMCs. Libraries of TCR beta came from iRepertoire HTBI primers plus Arm-PCR of CDR3 regions. TCRdb ran MiXCR on the multiplex PCR reads and lists one entry per CDR3 protein. The table shows about 240,000 distinct CDR3 sequences, with about 19% occurring only once. The germline gives CDR1 SEHNR, CDR2 FQNEAQ (reference sequence). The CDR3 length is 12 residues. V dropped 5 bases and J dropped 3 bases, with 8 bases sitting between them. This clonotype has ten or more counts. Its antigen is not known.

The chain combines TRBV7-9 with TRBJ2-7; D is undetermined. This receptor was identified in a female donor with Graves disease. The source was peripheral blood mononuclear cells (PBMCs), collected at new diagnosis, from a patient treated with antithyroid drugs. The CDR3 DNA reads TGTGCCAGCAGCATTAGAGTCTACGAGCAGTACTTC. Its protein product is CASSIRVYEQYF. The full variable domain, with the rest looked up from reference TRBV7-9 and TRBJ2-7, is DTGVSQNPRHKITKRGQNVTFRCDPISEHNRLYWYRQTLGQGPEFLTYFQNEAQLEKSRLLSDRFSAERPKGSFSTLEIQRTEQGDSAMYLCASSIRVYEQYFGPGTRLTVT.